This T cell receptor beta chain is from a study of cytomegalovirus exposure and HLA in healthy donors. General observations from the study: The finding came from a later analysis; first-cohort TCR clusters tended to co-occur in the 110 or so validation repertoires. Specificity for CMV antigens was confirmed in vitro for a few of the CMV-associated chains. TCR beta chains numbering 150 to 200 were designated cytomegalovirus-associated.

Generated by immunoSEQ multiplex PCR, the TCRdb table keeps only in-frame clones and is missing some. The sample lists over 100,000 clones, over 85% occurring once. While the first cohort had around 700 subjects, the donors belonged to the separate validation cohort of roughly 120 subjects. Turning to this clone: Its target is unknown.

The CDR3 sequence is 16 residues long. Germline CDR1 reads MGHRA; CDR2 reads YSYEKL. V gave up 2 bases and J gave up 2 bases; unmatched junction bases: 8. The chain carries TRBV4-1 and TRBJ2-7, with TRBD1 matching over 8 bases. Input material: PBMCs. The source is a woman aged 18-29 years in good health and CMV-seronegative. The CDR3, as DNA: TGCGCCAGCAGCCAAACCCCCGGGACAGGAGCCTACGAGCAGTACTTC. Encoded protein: CASSQTPGTGAYEQYF.